The T cell receptor (beta chain) described here comes from a study of cytomegalovirus exposure and HLA in healthy donors. Turning to the study itself: An earlier analysis identified 120 million or so unique TCR beta sequences in about 170 million T cells. The study's early data release held about 77 million unique TCRs from HLA-typed donors.

Broader study findings: CMV serostatus was the only recorded immune exposure for donors. The authors reported that TCR beta sequences could predict HLA-A and HLA-B alleles. These predictions were accurate for most subjects in the first cohort.

Only a few counts were recorded for this clone. The target antigen is unknown. The CDR3 is made up of 15 amino acids. The V gene's germline CDR1 is PRHDT and CDR2 FYEKMQ (reference sequence). V lost 1 base and J lost 7; bases outside the gene matches: 6. The PCR contained 60 Vbeta and 13 Jbeta primers. Here immunoSEQ multiplex PCR was the method, and the copy in TCRdb shows in-frame clones only, minus some. The table records some 45,000 clones, roughly nine tenths of them present only once. The TCR originated in a woman aged 40 to 49 in good health and CMV-seropositive. The rearrangement links TRBV13 to TRBJ1-1, with 10 bases lining up with TRBD1. The sequenced material came from PBMCs. The CDR3 is CASSLEGQGFDEAFF. As DNA, the CDR3 is TGTGCCAGCAGCTTAGAGGGACAGGGGTTCGATGAAGCTTTCTTT.